This TCR beta chain was retrieved from a study of regulatory T cells in long-lasting Graves disease. Researchers made TCR beta libraries by using iRepertoire HTBI primers and running Arm-PCR on CDR3 regions. TCRdb analysed the multiplex PCR reads with MiXCR anew, one entry per CDR3 protein. The table includes approximately 540,000 distinct CDR3 sequences, about 12% detected once. Time point in this sample: newly diagnosed GD, antithyroid drugs for less than 3 months. Preparation of the TCR library used RNA extracted from PBMCs. This clonotype was seen ten or more times. The V gene end was trimmed by 8 bases and the J gene end by 4 bases; junction bases not matched to a gene: 5. Germline V lookup: CDR1 MNHEY, CDR2 SMNVEV (reference sequence). The CDR3 is 13 residues long. Another study also made use of these data, one on T cells in Graves' hyperthyroidism and ophthalmopathy.

The source of this sequence is a woman aged 25 to 39 with Graves disease. The chain recombines TRBV27 with TRBJ2-1; 7 bases match TRBD2. The specimen comprised peripheral blood mononuclear cells (PBMCs), sampled at new diagnosis, from a patient treated with antithyroid drugs. The CDR3 DNA reads as TGTGCCAGCTCAGGCGGGGGATACAATGAGCAGTTCTTC. As protein: CASSGGGYNEQFF.